The 16 T cell receptor beta chains given below trace back to one sample, sequenced in a study of control samples from healthy donors and cancer patients. Only in-frame clones appear in the TCRdb table, and some are missing; sequencing was by immunoSEQ multiplex PCR. The table has about 98,000 clones, 82% seen once. Sequencing used blood. These TCRs come from a man aged 60 to 69 in good health.

This chain links TRBV10-1 with TRBJ1-5; D gene uncertain. Between the trimmed V and J ends, which lost 4 bases and 5 bases, there was a span of 12 bases. From germline, CDR1 is WNHNN and CDR2 SYGVQD (reference sequence). This CDR3 is built from 14 residues. The CDR3 reads CASSVSGVDQPQHF. In DNA form, the CDR3 reads TGCGCCAGCAGTGTTTCGGGTGTGGATCAGCCCCAGCATTTT.

This chain links TRBV9 with TRBJ1-1; D is possibly TRBD1 (6 bases). The CDR3 has 17 residues. V lost 4 bases, J lost 0 bases, and 19 bases lay in between. Looked up from germline, CDR1 is SGDLS and CDR2 is YYNGEE. The CDR3 DNA reads as TGTGCCAGCAGCCCATTCGCATCACCAGGGGTGAACACTGAAGCTTTCTTT. Its protein is CASSPFASPGVNTEAFF.

This clone turned up a few times. The V call is TRBV19, the J call TRBJ1-2; D not resolved. Germline V gives CDR1 LNHDA, CDR2 SQIVND (reference sequence). V gave up 6 bases and J gave up 5 bases, with 10 bases separating them. This CDR3 region has 12 residues. CDR3: CASRKDRYGYTF. The CDR3 nucleotides read TGTGCCAGTAGGAAGGACCGATATGGCTACACCTTC.

V is TRBV5-6 and J is TRBJ2-5, with 9 bases matching TRBD1. The junction had 13 bases not matched to a gene; V was cut back by 2 bases and J by 5 bases. The CDR3 loop spans 17 amino acids. Germline V gene data show CDR1 as SGHDT and CDR2 as YYEEEE. The CDR3, as DNA: TGTGCCAGCAGCTTCAGGCCTCGGTACAGGGGGCTTGAGACCCAGTACTTC. This gives the protein CASSFRPRYRGLETQYF.

The V and J genes are TRBV5-4 and TRBJ2-7, with no clear D. From germline, CDR1 is SGHNT and CDR2 YYREEE (reference sequence). The CDR3 length is 13 residues. V lost 3 bases to trimming and J lost 5 bases, with 12 bases between them. CDR3 amino acids: CASSSPLDNEQYF. The CDR3 DNA reads TGTGCCAGCAGCTCCCCCCTAGACAACGAGCAGTACTTC.

The chain is built from TRBV5-1 and TRBJ2-1; no clear D gene. Germline V CDR1 and CDR2: SGHRS, YFSETQ. The length of the CDR3 is 13 residues. Trimming left V 4 bases short and J 7 bases short, with 12 bases between. This CDR3 is CASSPNKINEQFF. The CDR3 bases are TGCGCCAGCAGCCCTAATAAAATTAATGAGCAGTTCTTC.

The chain is built from TRBV24-1 and TRBJ2-1; TRBD1 matches 7 bases. V shed 9 bases, J shed 4 bases, and the junction held 5 bases outside the gene matches. This CDR3 comprises 13 residues. Germline CDR1 KGHDR, CDR2 SFDVKD. The CDR3: CATGTDFYNEQFF. CDR3 coding DNA: TGTGCCACCGGGACAGATTTTTACAATGAGCAGTTCTTC.

This clone was recorded only once. The chain carries TRBV7-3 and TRBJ1-1; 9 bases agree with TRBD1. The V and J ends lost 5 bases and 4 bases, in that order; junction bases with no gene match: 5. The CDR3 loop spans 14 amino acids. The germline V gene has CDR1 SGHTA and CDR2 FQGTGA. DNA of the CDR3: TGTGCCAGCAGCGCCCGGGACAGGGTCACTGAAGCTTTCTTT. It translates to CASSARDRVTEAFF. The entire variable domain, with the rest obtained from reference TRBV7-3 and TRBJ1-1, is as follows: GAGVSQTPSNKVTEKGKYVELRCDPISGHTALYWYRQSLGQGPEFLIYFQGTGAADDSGLPNDRFFAVRPEGSVSTLKIQRTERGDSAVYLCASSARDRVTEAFFGQGTRLTVV.

The V and J genes are TRBV15 and TRBJ2-3; 8 nucleotides match TRBD2. CDR1 and CDR2 (germline): LNHNV, YYDKDF (reference sequence). Trimming removed 5 bases from V and 2 bases from J; junction bases left unmatched: 9. The CDR3 is 16 amino acids. CDR3: CATSARSGGNTDTQYF. The CDR3 region has the DNA TGTGCCACCAGCGCCCGATCGGGGGGGAACACAGATACGCAGTATTTT. Drawing the rest from reference TRBV15 and TRBJ2-3, the complete variable domain is DAMVIQNPRYQVTQFGKPVTLSCSQTLNHNVMYWYQQKSSQAPKLLFHYYDKDFNNEADTPDNFQSRRPNTSFCFLDIRSPGLGDTAMYLCATSARSGGNTDTQYFGPGTRLTVL.

The genes are TRBV7-2 and TRBJ2-5; a possible D gene is TRBD1 (6 bases). The V gene lost 1 base and the J gene lost 4 bases, with 7 bases spanning the gap. CDR1 and CDR2 from the germline V gene are SGHTA and FQGNSA. The length of the CDR3 is 13 residues. CDR3 nucleotides: TGTGCCAGCAGCTTAGAGGGGGTAGAGACCCAGTACTTC. It translates to CASSLEGVETQYF.

This rearrangement joins TRBV6-6 to TRBJ2-5, with 11 bases identical to TRBD2. The CDR3 extends over 15 amino acids. V shed 6 bases, J shed 14 bases, and the junction held 17 bases outside the gene matches. Germline V lookup: CDR1 MNHNY, CDR2 SVGAGI (reference sequence). For the CDR3, the DNA is TGTGCCAGCAGACGCGATAGCGGGAGGGATACCACAGTTTACTTC. Translating gives CASRRDSGRDTTVYF.

The chain has TRBV6-2 or TRBV6-3 and TRBJ1-1; 9 positions agree with TRBD1. The ends lost 5 bases at V and 2 bases at J; junction bases unmatched: 6. In germline, CDR1 is MNHEY, CDR2 SVGEGT. CDR3 length: 15 amino acids. The CDR3: CASSTGQGLNTEAFF. CDR3 coding DNA: TGTGCCAGCAGTACGGGACAGGGTTTAAACACTGAAGCTTTCTTT.

The V and J genes are TRBV5-4 and TRBJ2-1; D may correspond to TRBD1 or TRBD2 (5 bases each). Per germline, CDR1 SGHNT and CDR2 YYREEE (reference sequence). The CDR3 has 19 amino acids. V lost 0 bases and J lost 3, with 22 bases in between. CDR3 bases: TGTGCCAGCAGCTTGGGGGGTTCGGGACCCAGGGTCATCTACAATGAGCAGTTCTTC. Translation: CASSLGGSGPRVIYNEQFF.

This rearrangement joins TRBV6-6 to TRBJ2-2; TRBD2 aligns across 13 bases. The V and J ends lost 5 bases and 6 bases, in that order; junction bases with no gene match: 12. This CDR3 contains 18 residues. Germline V gene sequence: CDR1 MNHNY, CDR2 SVGAGI (reference sequence). The CDR3 nucleotides are TGTGCCAGCAGTCCGTGGACTAGCGGGGGCACCTTAGCCGGGGAGCTGTTTTTT. Its protein is CASSPWTSGGTLAGELFF.

This clone was found once. The chain couples TRBV28 to TRBJ2-7; 10 positions agree with TRBD1. Germline V gene sequence: CDR1 MDHEN, CDR2 SYDVKM. V gave up 5 bases and J gave up 4 bases; unmatched junction bases: 5. There are 14 residues in the CDR3. CDR3 DNA: TGTGCCAGCAGTATGGACAGGGGGTTGTACGAGCAGTACTTC. It encodes CASSMDRGLYEQYF. Combining the CDR3 with reference TRBV28 and TRBJ2-7 gives the whole variable domain DVKVTQSSRYLVKRTGEKVFLECVQDMDHENMFWYRQDPGLGLRLIYFSYDVKMKEKGDIPEGYSVSREKKERFSLILESASTNQTSMYLCASSMDRGLYEQYFGPGTRLTVT.

J is TRBJ2-1 and V is TRBV11-2; TRBD1 agrees at 12 bases. With 1 base clipped from V and 9 bases from J, the junction kept 13 bases outside the gene matches. Germline lookup yields CDR1 SGHAT and CDR2 FQNNGV. The CDR3 is 18 amino acids. The CDR3 bases are TGTGCCAGCAGCTTAGGTCTTATTTCGGGACAGGGGGCGGTTGAGCAGTTCTTC. This gives the protein CASSLGLISGQGAVEQFF.